This TCR beta chain was observed in a study of blood T cell repertoires in COVID-19 (dated by TCRdb to 2018 to 2020). A note on the overall study: Collaborator samples came from the United States, Italy and Spain and covered acute and convalescent phases of COVID-19. Deeply sampled blood TCRbeta repertoires from subjects exposed to, actively infected with, or recovered from COVID-19 were included in the dataset. Nearly every sample came with metadata listing a de-identified subject ID, COVID-19 status, age in years and sex. The prospective study material was composed of cDNA or gDNA derived from T cells, B-cell-depleted T cells, or PBMCs. HLA class I and class II types, where available, came from metadata supplied by the sample provider rather than from assay-based typing. Samples came from the ongoing ImmuneRACE study (first 160 participants) plus 1,254 subjects from 6 global collaborators. The repertoires were made available in a free public database intended to serve as a resource for research on the immune response to SARS-CoV-2.

Deletion took 4 bases off V and 8 bases off J, with a span of 8 bases between the germline ends. In the germline V gene, CDR1 corresponds to KGHSH and CDR2 to LQKENI. Its CDR3 holds 11 amino acids, cysteine through phenylalanine. Here the CDR3 DNA is all that survives: 33 bases in frame from base 1. General conclusions and limits of the study: Clinical and demographic metadata were provided uncurated, with the amount varying by source and participant.

TCRbeta CDR3 regions were amplified from genomic DNA using the immunoSEQ Assay, a bias-controlled multiplex PCR. The study's processing was this. Within the assay, amplification of reference gene primers was used to estimate how many nucleated cells each sample contained. To quantify the absolute abundance of each unique TCRbeta CDR3 rearrangement, sequence reads were collapsed and filtered. For each sample, productive Simpson clonality was calculated as the square root of Simpson's diversity index across productive rearrangements. TCRdb took over this immuneACCESS table, retaining in-frame rearrangements with V and J assigned. Such tables are incomplete; in checked studies, under half of the missing clones stem from an unresolved V gene, and the remainder is unexplained. V, J and clone size reflect that table, while D and trimming were determined from the DNA. Recorded for this sample are hundreds of thousands of clones; about 90% of them occurred a single time. Roughly 0.25% of the sample goes to the ten largest clones.

Collaborating institutions collected whole blood in K2EDTA tubes following their own protocols. For TCRbeta analysis, collaborators shipped samples in one of three forms: frozen whole blood, isolated PBMCs, or DNA extracted from either of those sample types. Only one count was recorded for this clone. This clone's antigen is unknown. No qualities accompany the bases; no much larger clone lies one base away. The TCR comes from a young woman with acute or convalescent COVID-19. The chain joins TRBV18 to TRBJ1-1; the D region possibly corresponds to TRBD1 (6 bases align). Material: peripheral blood. This receptor has the CDR3 CASSLQGEAFF. The base sequence is TGTGCCAGCTCACTACAGGGCGAAGCTTTCTTT.